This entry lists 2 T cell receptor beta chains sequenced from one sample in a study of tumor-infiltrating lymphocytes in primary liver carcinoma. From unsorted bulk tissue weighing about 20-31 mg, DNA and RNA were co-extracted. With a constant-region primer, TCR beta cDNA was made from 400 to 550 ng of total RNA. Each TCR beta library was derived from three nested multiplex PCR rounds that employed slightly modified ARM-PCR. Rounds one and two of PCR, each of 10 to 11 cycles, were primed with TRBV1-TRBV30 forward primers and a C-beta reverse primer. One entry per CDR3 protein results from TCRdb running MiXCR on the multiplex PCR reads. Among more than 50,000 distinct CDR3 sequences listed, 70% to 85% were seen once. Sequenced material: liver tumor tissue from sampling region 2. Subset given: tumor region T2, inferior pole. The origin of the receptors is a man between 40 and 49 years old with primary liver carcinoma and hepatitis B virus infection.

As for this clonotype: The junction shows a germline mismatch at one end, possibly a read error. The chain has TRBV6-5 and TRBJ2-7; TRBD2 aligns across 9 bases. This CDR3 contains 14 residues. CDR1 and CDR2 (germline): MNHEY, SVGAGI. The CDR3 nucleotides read TGTGCCTCCAGACCGGAGGGACTAGCCCACGAGCACTACTTC. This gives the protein CASRPEGLAHEHYF.

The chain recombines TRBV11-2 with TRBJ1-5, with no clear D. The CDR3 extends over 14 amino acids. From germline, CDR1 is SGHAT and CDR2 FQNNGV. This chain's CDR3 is CVSSTGRFPEPQHF. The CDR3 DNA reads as TGTGTCAGTAGCACCGGACGGTTTCCTGAGCCCCAGCATTTT. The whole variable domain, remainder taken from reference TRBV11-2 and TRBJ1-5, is EAGVAQSPRYKIIEKRQSVAFWCNPISGHATLYWYQQILGQGPKLLIQFQNNGVVDDSQLPKDRFSAERLKGVDSTLKIQPAKLEDSAVYLCVSSTGRFPEPQHFGDGTRLSIL.